The source of this T cell receptor beta chain is a study of T cell repertoires in cytomegalovirus infection. TCRdb itself ran the reads through MiXCR, one entry per CDR3 protein. The sample holds roughly 630,000 distinct CDR3 sequences, 20% to 25% seen once. The length of the CDR3 is 15 residues. Germline V gene lookup returns CDR1 MNHNY and CDR2 SVGAGI (reference sequence). On this clonotype: At one boundary the junction diverges from the germline segment, which might be a read error.

The clonotype was recovered from a human donor in good health (CMV status not recorded). Some clones in this sample may be carry-over from other donors' samples. The V and J genes are TRBV6-6 and TRBJ2-1; possibly TRBD2 for D (6 bases). The specimen sequenced was CD8+ T cells from PBMCs. The CDR3 loop reads CARSYGGSSYNEQFF. The CDR3 DNA reads as TGTGCCCGCAGTTATGGGGGGAGCTCCTACAATGAGCAGTTCTTC.